The rows below give T cell receptor beta chains drawn from one sample of a study of breast tumors, draining lymph nodes, adjacent tissues. TCRdb redid the calling of the multiplex PCR reads with MiXCR, one entry per CDR3 protein. In the table there are some 130,000 distinct CDR3 sequences, more than 20% of which are singletons. The source material was axillary lymph node tissue. These receptors all come from a female donor with breast cancer. Some clones in this sample may be carry-over from other donors' samples. The CDR3 runs from the conserved cysteine through the conserved F or W. The D gene is left open where the match is weak. The size entry is marked missing in some rows and otherwise reads once, few, many or a size class.

TRBV7-2	TRBJ2-7	many	TRBD2	CASSFGASGRAYEQYF	TGTGCCAGCAGTTTCGGGGCTAGCGGGAGGGCCTACGAGCAGTACTTC
TRBV7-9	TRBJ2-2	many	NA	CASSFGPGNPGELFF	TGTGCCAGCAGCTTCGGTCCGGGAAACCCCGGGGAGCTGTTTTTT
TRBV6-6	TRBJ2-5	NA	NA	CASSSGAETQYF	TGTGCCAGCAGTTCAGGGGCAGAGACCCAGTACTTC
TRBV19	TRBJ2-7	few	NA	CASSLRGDPYEQYF	TGTGCCAGTAGTTTAAGGGGGGACCCCTACGAGCAGTACTTC
TRBV5-1	TRBJ2-5	many	NA	CASSLPSRQETQYF	TGCGCCAGCAGCTTGCCCAGCAGACAAGAGACCCAGTACTTC
TRBV20-1	TRBJ1-5	many	TRBD1	CSARATGQFSNQPQHF	TGCAGTGCTAGAGCGACAGGGCAGTTTAGCAATCAGCCCCAGCATTTT
TRBV12-3/TRBV12-4	TRBJ2-7	many	TRBD2	CASSSGSPYEQYF	TGTGCCAGCAGTAGCGGGAGTCCCTACGAGCAGTACTTC
TRBV6-5	TRBJ2-2	many	NA	CASSTVLFSNTGELFF	TGTGCCAGCAGCACAGTCCTATTTTCGAACACCGGGGAGCTGTTTTTT
TRBV5-4	TRBJ2-7	NA	NA	CASSLGASYAQYF	TGTGCCAGCAGCTTGGGGGCTAGTTACGCGCAGTACTTC
TRBV4-3	TRBJ2-6	few	NA	CASSQEFKPPGLSVSGANVLTF	TGCGCCAGCAGCCAAGAATTCAAACCCCCGGGACTCTCAGTCTCTGGGGCCAACGTCCTGACTTTC
TRBV20-1	TRBJ2-3	many	TRBD2	CSATGTSFTDTQYF	TGCAGTGCCACCGGGACTAGTTTCACAGATACGCAGTATTTT
TRBV2	TRBJ2-2	many	TRBD2	CASSEGLAVTGELFF	TGTGCCAGCAGTGAAGGGCTAGCGGTGACCGGGGAGCTGTTTTTT
TRBV29-1	TRBJ2-7	many	TRBD1	CSAGTGPYEQYF	TGCAGCGCTGGGACAGGGCCCTACGAGCAGTACTTC
TRBV7-9	TRBJ2-3	few	TRBD2	CASSLGLAGEGDTQYF	TGTGCCAGCAGCTTAGGACTAGCGGGAGAGGGGGATACGCAGTATTTT
TRBV30	TRBJ1-5	NA	TRBD1	CAWGQGAGNQPQHF	TGTGCCTGGGGACAGGGGGCGGGCAATCAGCCCCAGCATTTT
TRBV20-1	TRBJ2-7	many	TRBD2	CSASLLAGGYEQYF	TGCAGTGCCTCCCTTTTAGCGGGGGGCTACGAGCAGTACTTC
TRBV2	TRBJ2-1	many	NA	CASTPRTAEQFF	TGTGCCAGCACCCCCCGCACGGCTGAGCAGTTCTTC
TRBV29-1	TRBJ2-3	many	NA	CSVLGGGTDTQYF	TGCAGCGTCTTAGGCGGTGGGACAGATACGCAGTATTTT
TRBV4-3	TRBJ2-2	many	TRBD1	CASSRDRGSTGELFF	TGCGCCAGCAGCCGGGACAGGGGGAGCACCGGGGAGCTGTTTTTT
TRBV20-1	TRBJ2-3	many	NA	CSARVSRTQYF	TGCAGTGCTAGGGTGTCCAGGACGCAGTATTTT
TRBV27	TRBJ2-1	NA	TRBD2	CASSLLAGAHNEQFF	TGTGCCAGCAGTTTACTAGCGGGAGCCCACAATGAGCAGTTCTTC
TRBV28	TRBJ1-5	many	NA	CASSTGRYNQPQHF	TGTGCCAGCAGTACGGGACGGTACAATCAGCCCCAGCATTTT
TRBV5-4	TRBJ2-7	many	TRBD1	CAISGQGRYEQYF	TGTGCCATATCGGGACAGGGAAGATACGAGCAGTACTTC
TRBV2	TRBJ2-7	many	TRBD1	CASSRDRVNEQYF	TGTGCCAGCAGCAGGGACAGGGTAAACGAGCAGTACTTC
TRBV28	TRBJ2-1	few	NA	CASSPFLGKGYNEQFF	TGTGCCAGCAGCCCTTTTCTCGGGAAGGGCTACAATGAGCAGTTCTTC
TRBV24-1	TRBJ2-2	NA	TRBD2	CATSGTSTSGRGGGELFF	TGTGCCACCAGCGGGACATCCACTAGCGGGAGGGGGGGCGGGGAGCTGTTTTTT
TRBV7-2	TRBJ2-1	many	TRBD2	CASSLVTGGQSNEQFF	TGTGCCAGCAGCTTAGTCACGGGAGGGCAAAGTAATGAGCAGTTCTTC
TRBV19	TRBJ1-2	many	NA	CASRFFGTNYGYTF	TGTGCCAGTAGGTTTTTCGGTACCAACTATGGCTACACCTTC